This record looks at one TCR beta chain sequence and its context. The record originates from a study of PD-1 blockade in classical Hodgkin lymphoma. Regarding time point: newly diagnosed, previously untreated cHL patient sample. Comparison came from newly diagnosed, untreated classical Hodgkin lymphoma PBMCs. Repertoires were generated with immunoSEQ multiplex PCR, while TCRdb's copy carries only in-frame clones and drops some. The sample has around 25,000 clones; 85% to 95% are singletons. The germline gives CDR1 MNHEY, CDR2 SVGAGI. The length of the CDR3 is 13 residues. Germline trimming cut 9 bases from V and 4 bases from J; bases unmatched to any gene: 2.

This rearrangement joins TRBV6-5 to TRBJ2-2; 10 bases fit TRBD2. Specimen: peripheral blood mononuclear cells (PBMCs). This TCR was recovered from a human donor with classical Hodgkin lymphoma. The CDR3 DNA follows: TGTGCCAGTATAGCGGGAGGCACCGGGGAGCTGTTTTTT. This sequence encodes CASIAGGTGELFF.